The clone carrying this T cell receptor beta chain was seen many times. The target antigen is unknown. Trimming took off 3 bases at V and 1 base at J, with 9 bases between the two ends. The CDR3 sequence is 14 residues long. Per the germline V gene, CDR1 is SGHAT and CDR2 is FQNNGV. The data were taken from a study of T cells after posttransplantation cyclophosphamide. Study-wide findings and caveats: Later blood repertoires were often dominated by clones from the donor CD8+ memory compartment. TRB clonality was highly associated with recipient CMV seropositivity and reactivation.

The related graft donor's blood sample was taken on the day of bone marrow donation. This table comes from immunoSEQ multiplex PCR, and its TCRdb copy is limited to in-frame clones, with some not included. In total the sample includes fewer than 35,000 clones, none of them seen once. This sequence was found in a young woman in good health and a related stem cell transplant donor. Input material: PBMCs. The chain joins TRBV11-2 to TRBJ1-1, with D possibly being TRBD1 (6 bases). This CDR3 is CASSLMTGNTEAFF. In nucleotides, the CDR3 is TGTGCCAGCAGCTTGATGACAGGGAACACTGAAGCTTTCTTT.